This record looks at one T cell receptor (beta chain) sequence and its context. The method was immunoSEQ multiplex PCR; TCRdb's version includes in-frame clones alone and lacks a portion of them. The table shows about 320,000 clones, with 65% to 90% occurring only once. This sample is part of a study of blood T cell repertoires in COVID-19. V shed 2 bases and J shed 3 bases, with 14 bases lying between them. Per germline, CDR1 SGHRS and CDR2 YFSETQ. The CDR3 contains 15 residues. Participants came from roughly 25 US areas, aged about 18 to 89 years. Sequencing was performed on PBMCs or T cells enriched from blood (not recorded which). This clonotype was obtained from a woman in her late teens or twenties who had recovered from COVID-19. This chain uses TRBV5-1 with TRBJ2-5, with D tentatively TRBD2 (5 bases). The CDR3 DNA sequence: TGCGCCAGCAGCTTAGGCGGGCGGGCAGAAGAGACCCAGTACTTC. Protein product: CASSLGGRAEETQYF.